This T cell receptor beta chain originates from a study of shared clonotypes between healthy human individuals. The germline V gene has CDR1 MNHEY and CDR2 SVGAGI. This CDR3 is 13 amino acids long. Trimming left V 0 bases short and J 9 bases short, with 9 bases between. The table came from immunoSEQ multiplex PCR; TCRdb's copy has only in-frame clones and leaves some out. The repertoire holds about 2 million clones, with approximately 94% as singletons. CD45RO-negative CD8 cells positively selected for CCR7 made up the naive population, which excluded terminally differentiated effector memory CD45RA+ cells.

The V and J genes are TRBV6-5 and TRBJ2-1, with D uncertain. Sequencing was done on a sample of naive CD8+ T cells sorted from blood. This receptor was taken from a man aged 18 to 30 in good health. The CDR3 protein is CASSYSTGTEQFF. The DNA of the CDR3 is TGTGCCAGCAGTTACTCGACGGGCACTGAGCAGTTCTTC.